This passage covers 16 T cell receptor beta chains from one sample sequenced in a study of T cells in Graves' hyperthyroidism and ophthalmopathy. The investigators amplified TCR beta CDR3 regions from RNA transcripts. The TCR CDR3 was amplified in a first-round RT-PCR using the HTBI primer set. One entry per CDR3 protein results from TCRdb running MiXCR on the multiplex PCR reads. Of some 250,000 distinct CDR3 sequences detected, 12% to 15% appear once; the ten largest clones hold more than 30%. The sample taken for sequencing was blood. All receptors derive from a woman between 50 and 59 years old with Graves' hyperthyroidism that later progressed to Graves' ophthalmopathy.

This clonotype has just a few counts. V gene TRBV5-1 combines with J gene TRBJ2-5; no clear D gene. This CDR3 has 15 residues. CDR1 is SGHRS, CDR2 YFSETQ, per germline. V lost 5 bases and J lost 5, with 19 bases in between. The CDR3 bases are TGCGCCAGCAGGCGGAGTGTGGGTATGGGGGAGACCCAGTACTTC. Its translation is CASRRSVGMGETQYF.

J is TRBJ1-4 and V is TRBV24-1; a possible D gene is TRBD1 (5 bases). CDR1 is KGHDR, CDR2 SFDVKD, per germline. Trimming stripped 5 bases from V and 6 bases from J, with 12 bases between. The CDR3 extends over 14 amino acids. The CDR3 protein is CATSAAGFDEKLFF. In DNA form, the CDR3 reads TGTGCCACCAGTGCGGCAGGGTTTGATGAAAAACTGTTTTTT.

This clonotype was counted at least ten times. The V call is TRBV20-1, the J call TRBJ1-1, with TRBD1 matching 7 bases. CDR3 length equals 13 residues. Trimming took 7 bases from V and 6 from J; bases not matched to a gene: 11. The germline CDR1 and CDR2 sequences are DFQATT and SNEGSKA (reference sequence). The CDR3 region is CSVTTGRVPEAFF. The CDR3 bases are TGCAGTGTTACGACAGGGAGAGTCCCTGAAGCTTTCTTT.

This clonotype has a count of ten or more. The chain links TRBV7-9 to TRBJ2-3; 7 nucleotides align to TRBD2. The germline V gene encodes CDR1 SEHNR and CDR2 FQNEAQ (reference sequence). The V gene end was trimmed by 1 base and the J gene end by 2 bases; junction bases not matched to a gene: 6. The CDR3 has 16 amino acids. The CDR3 loop reads CASSLGLAGTTDTQYF. The CDR3 coding sequence is TGTGCCAGCAGCTTAGGATTAGCGGGCACCACAGATACGCAGTATTTT.

The sample holds many counts of this clonotype. J is TRBJ2-5 and V is TRBV28, with D possibly called TRBD1 or TRBD2 (6 bases each). CDR1 and CDR2 (germline): MDHEN, SYDVKM. The V end was cut by 7 bases, the J end by 4 bases, with 22 bases between. This CDR3 comprises 16 residues. CDR3 residues: CASNPEGGEALETQYF. CDR3 coding DNA: TGTGCCAGCAACCCCGAGGGGGGAGAAGCGTTAGAGACCCAGTACTTC.

A few counts support this clonotype. The chain carries TRBV19 and TRBJ2-7; 7 bases agree with TRBD1. This CDR3 region has 14 residues. J was trimmed by 0 bases and V by 3 bases; bases with no gene match: 2. In germline, CDR1 is LNHDA, CDR2 SQIVND (reference sequence). The CDR3 DNA follows: TGTGCCAGTAGTATCCGGGACAGCTCCTACGAGCAGTACTTC. As protein: CASSIRDSSYEQYF.

In its sample, this clonotype was seen a few times. The chain uses TRBV5-1 and TRBJ2-2, with D possibly being TRBD1 or TRBD2 (5 bases each). The germline V gene encodes CDR1 SGHRS and CDR2 YFSETQ. CDR3 length equals 15 residues. Trimming removed 5 bases at V and 4 bases at J, with 15 bases between. The CDR3 loop is CASRRGPVTTGELFF. The DNA of the CDR3 is TGCGCCAGCAGGAGGGGCCCTGTTACCACCGGGGAGCTGTTTTTT.

Points on this clonotype: It is likely a read error, because the conserved phenylalanine at the end of the CDR3 is missing. The chain couples TRBV2 to TRBJ1-6; the D gene is possibly TRBD1 (5 bases). CDR3 length: 14 residues. Germline lookup yields CDR1 SNHLY and CDR2 FYNNEI. The germline V and J ends were trimmed by 5 bases and 8 bases, with 13 bases remaining between them. CDR3 amino acids: CASSPGTKDSPLHL. As DNA, the CDR3 is TGTGCCAGCAGTCCCGGGACTAAAGATTCACCCCTCCACCTT.

This clonotype was recorded many times. The CDR3 spells CSVESVSGGTEAFF. For the CDR3, the DNA is TGCAGCGTTGAATCAGTCAGTGGCGGCACTGAAGCTTTCTTT. V and J are TRBV29-1 and TRBJ1-1; D gene ambiguous. The germline V gene has CDR1 SQVTM and CDR2 ANQGSEA. Trimming left V 2 bases short and J 4 bases short, with 14 bases between. The CDR3 length is 14 residues.

This clonotype showed up many times. CDR3 sequence (DNA): TGTGCCAGCAGTTCAGGCCTCATGAACACTGAAGCTTTCTTT. It yields the protein CASSSGLMNTEAFF. This chain joins TRBV28 and TRBJ1-1; D gene uncertain. The germline V gene has CDR1 MDHEN and CDR2 SYDVKM. The V and J ends lost 4 bases and 0 bases respectively, with 9 bases between them. The CDR3 is made up of 14 amino acids. The full variable domain, in which reference TRBV28 and TRBJ1-1 provide the parts outside the CDR3, is DVKVTQSSRYLVKRTGEKVFLECVQDMDHENMFWYRQDPGLGLRLIYFSYDVKMKEKGDIPEGYSVSREKKERFSLILESASTNQTSMYLCASSSGLMNTEAFFGQGTRLTVV.

This clonotype showed up many times. The chain employs TRBV5-1 and TRBJ2-5; 13 bases are a match to TRBD2. V lost 4 bases, J lost 5 bases, and 5 bases stayed unmatched. This CDR3 contains 15 residues. Germline-derived CDR1 and CDR2 are SGHRS and YFSETQ. This CDR3 is CASSPGLAGLETQYF. CDR3 bases: TGCGCCAGCAGCCCGGGACTAGCGGGATTGGAGACCCAGTACTTC. Together with reference TRBV5-1 and TRBJ2-5, the CDR3 gives the full variable domain: KAGVTQTPRYLIKTRGQQVTLSCSPISGHRSVSWYQQTPGQGLQFLFEYFSETQRNKGNFPGRFSGRQFSNSRSEMNVSTLELGDSALYLCASSPGLAGLETQYFGPGTRLLVL.

This clonotype appeared many times. This chain connects TRBV5-1 to TRBJ2-3; D may be TRBD2 (5 bases). The CDR3 extends over 15 amino acids. Germline V gene data show CDR1 as SGHRS and CDR2 as YFSETQ. V lost 0 bases, J lost 7 bases, and 15 bases lay in between. The CDR3, as DNA: TGCGCCAGCAGCTTGGAAACTAGGGTCCCCAATACGCAGTATTTT. It encodes CASSLETRVPNTQYF.

This clonotype has a count of ten or more. The chain carries TRBV6-5 and TRBJ1-2; 9 bases fit TRBD1. CDR1 MNHEY and CDR2 SVGAGI come from the germline V gene. CDR3 length equals 15 residues. Trimming at V came to 0 bases and at J to 6 bases, leaving 5 bases not matched to a gene. CDR3 protein: CASSYSPRDRDGYTF. CDR3 nucleotides: TGTGCCAGCAGTTACTCCCCCCGGGACAGGGATGGCTACACCTTC.

Ten or more counts support this clonotype. The genes are TRBV28 and TRBJ1-4, with 7 bases identical to TRBD1. After removal of 5 bases from V and 4 bases from J, the junction contained 10 bases not matched to a gene. Germline assignment: CDR1 MDHEN and CDR2 SYDVKM. The CDR3 length is 16 residues. CDR3 sequence reads: CASSQPSGGVNEKLFF. CDR3 sequence (DNA): TGTGCCAGCAGTCAACCCTCAGGGGGGGTTAATGAAAAACTGTTTTTT.

This clonotype was seen more than once but under ten times. The V call is TRBV7-6, the J call TRBJ2-2; weak D call: TRBD2 (6 bases). The ends were cut back, 8 bases at V and 0 bases at J, with 10 bases in the middle. CDR1 SGHVS and CDR2 FNYEAQ come from the germline V gene. CDR3 length: 14 amino acids. In nucleotides, the CDR3 is TGTGCCAGCCGACGGGAGCCGAACACCGGGGAGCTGTTTTTT. Residues: CASRREPNTGELFF.

This clonotype was observed many times. This chain connects TRBV7-3 to TRBJ2-3, with D possibly being TRBD1 (5 bases). The CDR3 has 16 amino acids. V lost 5 bases and J 4 bases, leaving 19 bases between the germline ends. Germline V gives CDR1 SGHTA, CDR2 FQGTGA. The CDR3: CASSPTHGAPADTQYF. CDR3 coding DNA: TGTGCCAGCAGCCCGACCCATGGGGCGCCTGCAGATACGCAGTATTTT.